This T cell receptor beta chain was obtained from a study of blood T cell repertoires in COVID-19. Study as a whole: The United States, Italy and Spain supplied acute and convalescent COVID-19 samples.

Assay used: immunoSEQ multiplex PCR; TCRdb lists only in-frame clones, some missing. The table includes around 50,000 clones, approximately 87% detected once. The CDR3 loop spans 14 amino acids. V was pared by 6 bases and J by 0 bases, with 11 bases between. The germline CDR1 and CDR2 sequences are LNHDA and SQIVND (reference sequence). The chain couples TRBV19 to TRBJ1-1; D possibly corresponds to TRBD1 (5 bases). The receptor comes from a human donor in a cohort sampled during active COVID-19. Sequencing was performed on peripheral blood. In nucleotides, the CDR3 is TGTGCCAGTAGCCACGGACACTTGAACACTGAAGCTTTCTTT. It yields the protein CASSHGHLNTEAFF.